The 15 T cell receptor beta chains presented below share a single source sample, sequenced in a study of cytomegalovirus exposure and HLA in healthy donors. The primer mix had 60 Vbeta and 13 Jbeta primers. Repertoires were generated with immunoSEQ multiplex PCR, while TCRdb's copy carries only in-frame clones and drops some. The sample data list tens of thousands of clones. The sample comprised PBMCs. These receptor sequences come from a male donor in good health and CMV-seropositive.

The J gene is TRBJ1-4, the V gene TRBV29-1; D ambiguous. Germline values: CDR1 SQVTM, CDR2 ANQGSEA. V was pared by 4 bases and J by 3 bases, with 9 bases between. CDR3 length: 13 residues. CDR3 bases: TGCAGCGTTGTGCAGGACTCTAATGAAAAACTGTTTTTT. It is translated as CSVVQDSNEKLFF.

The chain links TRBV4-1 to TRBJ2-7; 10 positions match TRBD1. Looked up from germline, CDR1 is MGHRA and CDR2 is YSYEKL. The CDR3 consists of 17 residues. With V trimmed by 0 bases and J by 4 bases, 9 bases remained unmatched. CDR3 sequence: CASSQDSATGGPYEQYF. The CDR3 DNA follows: TGCGCCAGCAGCCAAGACTCAGCGACAGGGGGCCCGTACGAGCAGTACTTC.

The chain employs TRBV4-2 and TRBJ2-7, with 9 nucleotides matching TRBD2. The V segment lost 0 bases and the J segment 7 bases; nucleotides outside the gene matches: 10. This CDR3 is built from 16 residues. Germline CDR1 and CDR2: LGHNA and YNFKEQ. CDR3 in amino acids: CASSQDSSGGPGEQYF. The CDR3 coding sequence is TGTGCCAGCAGCCAAGATTCCAGCGGGGGGCCTGGGGAGCAGTACTTC.

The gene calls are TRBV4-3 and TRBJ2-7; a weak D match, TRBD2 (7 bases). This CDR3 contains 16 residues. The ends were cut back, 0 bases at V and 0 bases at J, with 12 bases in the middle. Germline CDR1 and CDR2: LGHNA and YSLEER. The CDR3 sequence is CASSQDIGGLSYEQYF. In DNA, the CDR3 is TGCGCCAGCAGCCAAGATATCGGGGGGCTCTCCTACGAGCAGTACTTC.

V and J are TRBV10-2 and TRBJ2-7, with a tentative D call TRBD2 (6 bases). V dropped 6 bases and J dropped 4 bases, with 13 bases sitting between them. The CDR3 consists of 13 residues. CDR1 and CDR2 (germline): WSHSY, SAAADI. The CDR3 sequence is CASRDSGGYEQYF. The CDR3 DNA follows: TGCGCCAGCAGAGACAGTGGGGGGTACGAGCAGTACTTC.

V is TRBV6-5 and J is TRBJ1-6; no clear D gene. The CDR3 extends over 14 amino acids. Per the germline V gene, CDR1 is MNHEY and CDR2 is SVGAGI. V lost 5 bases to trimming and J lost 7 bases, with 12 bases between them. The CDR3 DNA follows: TGTGCCAGCAGTACTAAGAAGGAAAATTCACCCCTCCACTTT. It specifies CASSTKKENSPLHF.

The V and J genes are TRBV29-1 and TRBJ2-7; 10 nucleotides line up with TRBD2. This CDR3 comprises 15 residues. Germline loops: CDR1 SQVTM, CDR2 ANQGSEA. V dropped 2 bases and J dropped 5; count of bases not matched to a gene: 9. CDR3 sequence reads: CSVELLAGVIHEQYF. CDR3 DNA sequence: TGCAGCGTTGAACTGCTAGCGGGAGTCATCCACGAGCAGTACTTC.

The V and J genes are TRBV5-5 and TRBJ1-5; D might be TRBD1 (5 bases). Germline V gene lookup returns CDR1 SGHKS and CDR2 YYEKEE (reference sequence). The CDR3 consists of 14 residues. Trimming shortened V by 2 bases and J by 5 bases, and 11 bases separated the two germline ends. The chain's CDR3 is CASSFGQQDQPQHF. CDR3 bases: TGTGCCAGCAGCTTTGGACAACAAGATCAGCCCCAGCATTTT. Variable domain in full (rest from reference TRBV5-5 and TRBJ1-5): DAGVTQSPTHLIKTRGQQVTLRCSPISGHKSVSWYQQVLGQGPQFIFQYYEKEERGRGNFPDRFSARQFPNYSSELNVNALLLGDSALYLCASSFGQQDQPQHFGDGTRLSIL.

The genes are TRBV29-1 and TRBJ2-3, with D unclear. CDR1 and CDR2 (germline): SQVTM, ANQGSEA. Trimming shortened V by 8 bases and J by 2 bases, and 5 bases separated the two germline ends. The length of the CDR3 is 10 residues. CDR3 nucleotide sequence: TGCAGCACAGACACAGATACGCAGTATTTT. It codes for CSTDTDTQYF.

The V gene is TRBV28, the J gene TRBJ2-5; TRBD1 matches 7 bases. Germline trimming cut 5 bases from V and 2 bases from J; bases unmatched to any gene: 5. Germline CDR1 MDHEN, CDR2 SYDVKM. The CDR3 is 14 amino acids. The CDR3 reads CASSPPTGQETQYF. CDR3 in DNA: TGTGCCAGCAGTCCGCCGACAGGGCAAGAGACCCAGTACTTC.

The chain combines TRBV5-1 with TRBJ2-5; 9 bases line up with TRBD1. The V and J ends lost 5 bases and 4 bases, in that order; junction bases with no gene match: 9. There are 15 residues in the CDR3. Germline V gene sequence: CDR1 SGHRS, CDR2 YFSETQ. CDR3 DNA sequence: TGCGCCAGCAGTCAGCCGGGACAGGGTGGAGAGACCCAGTACTTC. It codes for CASSQPGQGGETQYF.

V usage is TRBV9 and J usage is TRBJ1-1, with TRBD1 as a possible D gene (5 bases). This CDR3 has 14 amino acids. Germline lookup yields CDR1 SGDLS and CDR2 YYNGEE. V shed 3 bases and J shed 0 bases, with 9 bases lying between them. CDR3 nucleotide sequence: TGTGCCAGCAGCGGGAGGGGCTTGAACACTGAAGCTTTCTTT. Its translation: CASSGRGLNTEAFF.

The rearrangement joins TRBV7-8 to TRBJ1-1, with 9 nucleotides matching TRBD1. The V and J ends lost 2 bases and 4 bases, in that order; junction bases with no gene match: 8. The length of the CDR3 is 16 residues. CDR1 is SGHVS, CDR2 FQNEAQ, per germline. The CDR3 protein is CASSLRTGVVSTEAFF. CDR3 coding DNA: TGTGCCAGCAGCTTACGGACAGGGGTAGTCTCCACTGAAGCTTTCTTT.

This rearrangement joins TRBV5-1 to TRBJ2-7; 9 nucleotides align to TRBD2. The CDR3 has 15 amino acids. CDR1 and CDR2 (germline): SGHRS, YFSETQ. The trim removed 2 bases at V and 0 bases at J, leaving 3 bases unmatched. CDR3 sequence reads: CASSFAGGPSYEQYF. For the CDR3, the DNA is TGCGCCAGCAGCTTCGCGGGAGGGCCCTCCTACGAGCAGTACTTC.

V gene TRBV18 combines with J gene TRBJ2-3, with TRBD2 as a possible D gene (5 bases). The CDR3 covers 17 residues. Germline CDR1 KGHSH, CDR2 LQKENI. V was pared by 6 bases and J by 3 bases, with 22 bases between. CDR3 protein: CASSPSGASMETDTQYF. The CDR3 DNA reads TGTGCCAGCTCCCCTTCAGGAGCTAGCATGGAGACAGATACGCAGTATTTT.